One sample yielded the 2 T cell receptor beta chains listed below, sequenced in a study of cytomegalovirus exposure and HLA in healthy donors. Primers: 60 Vbeta forward and 13 Jbeta reverse. Assay: immunoSEQ multiplex PCR; the TCRdb copy retains only in-frame clones and omits some. The sample consists of more than 150,000 clones, roughly 80% of them appearing once. Sequenced: PBMCs. Receptors originate from a girl aged 5-17 years in good health and CMV-seropositive.

The V call is TRBV11-2, the J call TRBJ1-1, with 7 bases fitting TRBD1. V shed 4 bases and J 1 base; nucleotides not matched to a gene: 9. The germline V gene has CDR1 SGHAT and CDR2 FQNNGV. This CDR3 is 16 amino acids long. The CDR3 loop is CASSSQRTGRNTEAFF. CDR3 in DNA: TGTGCCAGCAGCTCCCAGAGGACAGGTCGGAACACTGAAGCTTTCTTT.

This clone appeared a single time. The V gene is TRBV10-3, the J gene TRBJ2-3, with 7 bases that match TRBD1. V gave up 2 bases and J gave up 2 bases; unmatched junction bases: 7. The CDR3 length is 16 residues. Germline CDR1 is ENHRY and CDR2 is SYGVKD. CDR3 in DNA: TGTGCCATCAGTGAGGGTCGGGACAGTAACACAGATACGCAGTATTTT. Translating gives CAISEGRDSNTDTQYF.